This TCR beta chain was profiled in a study of blood T cell repertoires in COVID-19. Whole-study context: From the United States, Italy and Spain came samples of acute and convalescent COVID-19. T cells, B-cell-depleted T cells, or PBMCs provided the cDNA or gDNA that served as material.

The authors' processing: Researchers report that nucleated cell counts were estimated from reference gene primer amplification. Profiling relied on immunoSEQ multiplex PCR, and the TCRdb table lists in-frame clones only, not all of them. The DNA was the basis for D and trimming; V, J and clone size are from that table. The data contain about 170,000 clones, approximately 74% of them singletons. The CDR3 contains 13 residues. Looked up from germline, CDR1 is SNHLY and CDR2 is FYNNEI. V dropped 9 bases and J dropped 4 bases, with 13 bases sitting between them. This rearrangement joins TRBV2 to TRBJ1-5, with D perhaps matching TRBD1 (6 bases). The specimen was peripheral blood. The TCR originated in a woman at least 80 years old with acute or convalescent COVID-19. The CDR3 region is CASCGQLNQPQHF. CDR3 nucleotides: TGTGCCAGTTGTGGACAGCTTAATCAGCCCCAGCATTTT.